The clone carrying this T cell receptor (beta chain) was seen at least ten times. The antigen remains undetermined. Two-round multiplex PCR on genomic DNA was the method by which TCR beta CDR3 was amplified. Primers specific to each TRBV and TRBJ gene drove first-round PCR. TCRdb used MiXCR to reprocess the multiplex PCR reads, holding one entry per CDR3 protein. The table includes roughly 14,000 distinct CDR3 sequences, approximately 31% detected once. This sample was included in a study of prognosis after radiotherapy for stage I lung cancer. Study-wide results and caveats: The way patients used TRBV and TRBJ genes reportedly differed depending on whether they had metastases.

The CDR3 runs to 15 residues. In germline, CDR1 is LGHDT, CDR2 YNNKEL (reference sequence). V was trimmed by 1 base and J by 2 bases, leaving 9 bases between them. This TCR was recovered from a donor over 45 with non-small cell lung cancer. Sample: PBMCs, taken before or after stereotactic body radiation therapy (not recorded which). The chain combines TRBV3-1 with TRBJ2-1, with D tentatively TRBD2 (6 bases). CDR3 DNA: TGTGCCAGCAGCCAAGCGGGGGACCCCTACAATGAGCAGTTCTTC. Translated: CASSQAGDPYNEQFF.